This TCR beta chain was observed in a study of blood T cell repertoires in COVID-19. Study-level background: Nucleic acid was either cDNA or gDNA, and it came from T cells, B-cell-depleted T cells, or PBMCs.

Profiling relied on immunoSEQ multiplex PCR, and the TCRdb table lists in-frame clones only, not all of them. The table shows under 250,000 clones, with 83% occurring only once. Trimming pared 4 bases from V and 2 bases from J, leaving 11 bases between. Germline lookup yields CDR1 SGHAT and CDR2 FQDESV (reference sequence). The CDR3 covers 14 residues. Cohort placement rested on clinical history that participants reported themselves. The V call is TRBV11-1, the J call TRBJ2-5; tentatively, D is TRBD2 (6 bases). This sequence was found in a woman between 40 and 55 years old who had been exposed to COVID-19. Sequencing was performed on PBMCs or T cells enriched from blood (not recorded which). CDR3 DNA: TGTGCCAGCAGCTCGGGACTTACTCAAGAGACCCAGTACTTC. This sequence encodes CASSSGLTQETQYF.